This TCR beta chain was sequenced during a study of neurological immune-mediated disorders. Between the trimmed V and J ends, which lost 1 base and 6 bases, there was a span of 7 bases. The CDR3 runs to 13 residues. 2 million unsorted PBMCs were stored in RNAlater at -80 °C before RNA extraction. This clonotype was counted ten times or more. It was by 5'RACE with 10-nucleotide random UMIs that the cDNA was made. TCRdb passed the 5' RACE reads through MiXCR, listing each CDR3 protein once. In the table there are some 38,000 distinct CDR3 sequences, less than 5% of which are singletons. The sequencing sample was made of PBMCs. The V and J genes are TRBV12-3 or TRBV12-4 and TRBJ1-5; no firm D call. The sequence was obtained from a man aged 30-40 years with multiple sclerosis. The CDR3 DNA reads TGTGCCAGCAGTTTAGGGACGGTTCAGCCCCAGCATTTT. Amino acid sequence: CASSLGTVQPQHF.